This passage covers 14 T cell receptor beta chains from one sample sequenced in a study of blood T cell repertoires in COVID-19. Here immunoSEQ multiplex PCR was the method, and the copy in TCRdb shows in-frame clones only, minus some. The sample has about 380,000 clones; 85% are singletons. What was sequenced was peripheral blood. These receptors all stem from a woman aged 18-30 years with acute or convalescent COVID-19.

V gene TRBV19 combines with J gene TRBJ2-3, with 8 bases identical to TRBD1. The germline V gene encodes CDR1 LNHDA and CDR2 SQIVND (reference sequence). The CDR3 is 15 residues long. J was trimmed by 3 bases and V by 4 bases; bases with no gene match: 6. As DNA, the CDR3 is TGTGCCAGTAGTAACGGACAGGGATTTACAGATACGCAGTATTTT. It specifies CASSNGQGFTDTQYF.

This clone was seen just once. V usage is TRBV5-1 and J usage is TRBJ1-4; TRBD1 might be the D (6 bases). Between the trimmed V and J ends, which lost 1 base and 4 bases, there was a span of 11 bases. Germline V gene lookup returns CDR1 SGHRS and CDR2 YFSETQ. The CDR3 has 15 amino acids. The CDR3 is CASSLSTGYNEKLFF. The DNA of the CDR3 is TGCGCCAGCAGCTTGAGTACAGGGTATAATGAAAAACTGTTTTTT.

The chain employs TRBV9 and TRBJ2-7; possibly TRBD2 for D (5 bases). Germline V CDR1 and CDR2: SGDLS, YYNGEE. This CDR3 has 13 amino acids. Trimming removed 0 bases at V and 7 bases at J, with 11 bases between. The CDR3: CASSVGAAGEQYF. DNA of the CDR3: TGTGCCAGCAGCGTAGGCGCGGCGGGTGAGCAGTACTTC.

J is TRBJ1-5 and V is TRBV20-1; D remains ambiguous. Deletions cut 3 bases from V and 2 bases from J, with 14 bases between. Germline CDR1 and CDR2: DFQATT and SNEGSKA (reference sequence). The CDR3 has 15 residues. CDR3 DNA sequence: TGCAGTGCTAGTCTACTTCAGGTTGGCAATCAGCCCCAGCATTTT. Residues: CSASLLQVGNQPQHF.

V usage is TRBV19 and J usage is TRBJ2-5; the D gene is possibly TRBD1 (5 bases). This CDR3 has 12 amino acids. Trimming stripped 9 bases from V and 1 base from J, with 9 bases between. Germline CDR1 is LNHDA and CDR2 is SQIVND (reference sequence). In nucleotides, the CDR3 is TGTGCCAGCCAGGGTTTCCAAGAGACCCAGTACTTC. Encoded protein: CASQGFQETQYF.

The rearrangement joins TRBV11-1 to TRBJ2-1, with D perhaps TRBD2 (5 bases). Germline V gives CDR1 SGHAT, CDR2 FQDESV (reference sequence). The V end was cut by 1 base, the J end by 0 bases, with 7 bases between. The CDR3 runs 15 residues. CDR3 coding DNA: TGTGCCAGCAGCTTAGGGGCGGGCTCCTACAATGAGCAGTTCTTC. This encodes CASSLGAGSYNEQFF. Full variable domain (rest looked up from reference TRBV11-1 and TRBJ2-1): EAEVAQSPRYKITEKSQAVAFWCDPISGHATLYWYRQILGQGPELLVQFQDESVVDDSQLPKDRFSAERLKGVDSTLKIQPAELGDSAMYLCASSLGAGSYNEQFFGPGTRLTVL.

The chain is built from TRBV10-2 and TRBJ1-3; perhaps TRBD1 as D (6 bases). Trimming removed 6 bases at V and 6 bases at J, with 9 bases between. Germline CDR1 WSHSY, CDR2 SAAADI. This CDR3 has 12 residues. In DNA, the CDR3 is TGCGCCAGCAGATCAGGGGTAAACACCATATATTTT. It specifies CASRSGVNTIYF.

The V gene is TRBV10-1, the J gene TRBJ1-6; unclear D gene. Looked up from germline, CDR1 is WNHNN and CDR2 is SYGVQD (reference sequence). CDR3 length: 13 amino acids. V was shortened by 8 bases and J by 6 bases, with 11 bases between the two germline ends. CDR3 sequence reads: CASSAAINSPLHF. The CDR3 DNA reads TGCGCCAGCTCCGCGGCCATTAATTCACCCCTCCACTTT.

The rearrangement links TRBV19 to TRBJ2-5; 8 nucleotides match TRBD1. The CDR3 is 14 amino acids. V was pared by 4 bases and J by 4 bases, with 5 bases of the junction left unmatched. The germline V gene has CDR1 LNHDA and CDR2 SQIVND (reference sequence). DNA of the CDR3: TGTGCCAGTAGTAGCGGACAGGGAGTAGAGACCCAGTACTTC. Translation gives CASSSGQGVETQYF.

The chain is built from TRBV24-1 and TRBJ2-1; 9 bases align to TRBD2. The J segment lost 7 bases and the V segment lost 2 bases, leaving 8 bases of the junction unmatched. The CDR3 is 16 residues long. CDR1 KGHDR and CDR2 SFDVKD come from the germline V gene. CDR3 sequence (DNA): TGTGCCACCAGTGATTCGGGCGGGAGGGCCATAAATGAGCAGTTCTTC. This encodes CATSDSGGRAINEQFF.

The chain is built from TRBV5-4 and TRBJ1-2; tentative D call: TRBD1 (5 bases). The V and J ends lost 0 bases and 8 bases respectively, with 14 bases between them. There are 14 residues in the CDR3. CDR1 and CDR2 (germline): SGHNT, YYREEE (reference sequence). This chain's CDR3 is CASSLESAGRGYTF. In nucleotides, the CDR3 is TGTGCCAGCAGCTTGGAGTCCGCAGGGCGAGGCTACACCTTC.

This chain uses TRBV24-1 with TRBJ2-7; D unresolved. V dropped 1 base and J dropped 1 base, with 10 bases sitting between them. CDR3 length: 15 residues. Per the germline V gene, CDR1 is KGHDR and CDR2 is SFDVKD. In nucleotides, the CDR3 is TGTGCCACCAGTGATTTCTCCAGTGGTTCCTACGAGCAGTACTTC. Its protein is CATSDFSSGSYEQYF.

This chain joins TRBV6-1 and TRBJ1-4; D gene unclear. Germline V gene lookup returns CDR1 MNHNS and CDR2 SASEGT. With 3 bases removed from V and 5 bases from J, the gap between germline ends came to 13 bases. This CDR3 spans 15 amino acids. This chain's CDR3 is CASSDRQTMNEKLFF. The DNA for the CDR3 is TGTGCCAGCAGTGATCGGCAGACAATGAATGAAAAACTGTTTTTT.

This clone was recorded once. The chain couples TRBV29-1 to TRBJ2-7; the match to TRBD1 covers 8 bases. This CDR3 comprises 14 residues. Trimming took 3 bases from V and 4 from J; bases not matched to a gene: 8. CDR1 SQVTM and CDR2 ANQGSEA come from the germline V gene. In nucleotides, the CDR3 is TGCAGCGTTGATTCAGGGGGCACAAATTACGAGCAGTACTTC. This translates into CSVDSGGTNYEQYF.